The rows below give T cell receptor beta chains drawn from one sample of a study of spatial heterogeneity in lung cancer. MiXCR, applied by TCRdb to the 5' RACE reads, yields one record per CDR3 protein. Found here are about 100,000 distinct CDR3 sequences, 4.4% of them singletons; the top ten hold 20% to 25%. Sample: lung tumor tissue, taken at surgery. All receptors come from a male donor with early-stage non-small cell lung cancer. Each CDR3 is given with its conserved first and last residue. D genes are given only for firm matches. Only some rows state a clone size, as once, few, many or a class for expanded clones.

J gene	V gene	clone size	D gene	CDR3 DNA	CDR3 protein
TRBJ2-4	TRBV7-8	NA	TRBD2	TGTGCCAGCAGCCCCGACGCGGCGGGAATTGGGAGGGAAAACATTCAGTACTTC	CASSPDAAGIGRENIQYF
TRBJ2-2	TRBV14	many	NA	TGTGCCAGCAGCCAAGAACGTGACACCGGGGAGCTGTTTTTT	CASSQERDTGELFF
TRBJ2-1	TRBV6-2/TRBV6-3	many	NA	TGTGCCAGCAGCCCCCGGGCTCTGAGCGACGAGCAGTTCTTC	CASSPRALSDEQFF
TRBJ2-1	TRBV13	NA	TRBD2	TGTGCCAGCAGCTTAGGTCATAGCGGGAGGGCCAGCGCCTACAATGAGCAGTTCTTC	CASSLGHSGRASAYNEQFF
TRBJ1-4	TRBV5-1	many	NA	TGCGCCAGCAGCTTGGCCGACAGAGCTAATGAAAAACTGTTTTTT	CASSLADRANEKLFF
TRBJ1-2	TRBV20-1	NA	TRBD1	TGCAGTGCAGGGAAGGACCAGGGGGCCGCTGGCTACACCTTC	CSAGKDQGAAGYTF
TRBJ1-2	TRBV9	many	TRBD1	TGTGCCAGCAGCCCGAGTTGGGGGACAGCAAGGGGCTACACCTTC	CASSPSWGTARGYTF
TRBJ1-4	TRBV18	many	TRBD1	TGTGCCAGCTCTCCGAGGGGGCGCGGGACCGAAAAACTGTTTTTT	CASSPRGRGTEKLFF
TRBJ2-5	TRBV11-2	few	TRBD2	TGTGCCAGCAATAGTTTTAGCGGGACGGGCCAAGAGACCCAGTACTTC	CASNSFSGTGQETQYF
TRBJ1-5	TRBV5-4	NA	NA	TGTGCCAGCAGCGTCGACTTGGAGGATCAGCCCCAGCATTTT	CASSVDLEDQPQHF